This is a list of T cell receptor beta chains from one sample in a study of blood T cell repertoires in COVID-19. Repertoires were generated with immunoSEQ multiplex PCR, while TCRdb's copy carries only in-frame clones and drops some. The repertoire holds about 150,000 clones, with 65% to 80% as singletons. Source material: peripheral blood. The receptors shown here come from a man aged 55 to 70 with acute or convalescent COVID-19. CDR3s include the opening cysteine and the closing phenylalanine or tryptophan. Fields, in order: V gene, CDR3 protein.

V: TRBV19; CDR3: CASSDRGEYEQYF
V: TRBV5-6; CDR3: CASSPQENTQYF
V: TRBV2; CDR3: CASSVIALPYEQYF
V: TRBV11-2; CDR3: CASSHPGLTYEQYF
V: TRBV30; CDR3: CAWKTGTADSPLHF
V: TRBV28; CDR3: CASSPGGTDTQYF
V: TRBV6-1; CDR3: CASSESLYYGYTF
V: TRBV2; CDR3: CASRTSGYNEQFF
V: TRBV6-1; CDR3: CASSDTGRQGARNYGYTF
V: TRBV7-9; CDR3: CASSPLETSTDTQYF
V: TRBV24-1; CDR3: CATSDFNPWDRGLGVSGANVLTF
V: TRBV10-3; CDR3: CAISLAGTLSTDTQYF
V: TRBV5-1; CDR3: CASSEQGARNTEAFF
V: TRBV4-1; CDR3: CASSPDRVTGNTIYF
V: TRBV6-5; CDR3: CASSPRDTGELFF
V: TRBV6-2/TRBV6-3; CDR3: CASSYSEGKTQYF
V: TRBV20-1; CDR3: CSASWPVGAHTEAFF
V: TRBV28; CDR3: CASSFLSGGFGYTF
V: TRBV5-5; CDR3: CASSLGLNQPQHF
V: TRBV25-1; CDR3: CASRSDGELGPQHF
V: TRBV28; CDR3: CASRVQGLVYEQYF
V: TRBV5-1; CDR3: CASSLGDLNYGYTF
V: TRBV24-1; CDR3: CATSDYGGGRNEQFF
V: TRBV28; CDR3: CASSFDRGPYQPQHF
V: TRBV6-5; CDR3: CASSYRDISYEQYF
V: TRBV23-1; CDR3: CASAPGGPDQPQHF
V: TRBV7-3; CDR3: CASSSTGNAGELFF
V: TRBV29-1; CDR3: CSVTTAAQETQYF
V: TRBV23-1; CDR3: CASSQSGDSCNEQYF
V: TRBV6-5; CDR3: CASSHDIDQPQHF
V: TRBV12-5; CDR3: CASGMGHMDKNIQYF
V: TRBV4-1; CDR3: CASSQVISGVSFTQYF
V: TRBV6-1; CDR3: CASSDGPNTEAFF
V: TRBV5-1; CDR3: CASSEGTSGRAIYF
V: TRBV6-5; CDR3: CASTLTAAGNSPLHF
V: TRBV25-1; CDR3: CASSVRGASSYEQYF
V: TRBV7-8; CDR3: CASSTVGGGYTF
V: TRBV5-6; CDR3: CASSLDRGRSPEQYF
V: TRBV19; CDR3: CASSATGGTGGYTF
V: TRBV18; CDR3: CASSPGQPPDTQYF
V: TRBV6-5; CDR3: CASSRGQGESKLFF
V: TRBV10-1; CDR3: CASSDPDQPQHF
V: TRBV27; CDR3: CASSPLTASYEQYF